The clone carrying this T cell receptor beta chain was observed a few times. Its specificity is unknown. This record comes from a study of T cells after yellow fever vaccination. As for the study in general: The SMART-Seq v4 Ultra Low Input method served to prepare the low-cell-number fractions. Findings and caveats of the study: Only a minor proportion of clonotypes was detected across both CD4 and CD8 compartments.

Germline V gene lookup returns CDR1 DFQATT and CDR2 SNEGSKA (reference sequence). The CDR3 has 14 residues. V trimming: 1 base; J trimming: 7 bases; junction bases outside the gene matches: 4. Making TCR cDNA involved 5'RACE template switching, which added UMIs and a universal primer site. TCRdb ran MiXCR on the 5' RACE reads and lists one entry per CDR3 protein. The repertoire includes 500,000 to 650,000 distinct CDR3 sequences, roughly 14% of them detected once, and roughly 13% sits in the top ten. The sample here was PBMCs, taken on the day of the yellow fever booster vaccination. The chain has TRBV20-1 and TRBJ1-6; 7 bases are a match to TRBD1. The TCR comes from a man aged 30-40 years who received the YFV17D yellow fever vaccine. The CDR3 region has the DNA TGCAGTGCTAGAGTTGGACAGGAAAATTCACCCCTCCACTTT. This gives the protein CSARVGQENSPLHF.